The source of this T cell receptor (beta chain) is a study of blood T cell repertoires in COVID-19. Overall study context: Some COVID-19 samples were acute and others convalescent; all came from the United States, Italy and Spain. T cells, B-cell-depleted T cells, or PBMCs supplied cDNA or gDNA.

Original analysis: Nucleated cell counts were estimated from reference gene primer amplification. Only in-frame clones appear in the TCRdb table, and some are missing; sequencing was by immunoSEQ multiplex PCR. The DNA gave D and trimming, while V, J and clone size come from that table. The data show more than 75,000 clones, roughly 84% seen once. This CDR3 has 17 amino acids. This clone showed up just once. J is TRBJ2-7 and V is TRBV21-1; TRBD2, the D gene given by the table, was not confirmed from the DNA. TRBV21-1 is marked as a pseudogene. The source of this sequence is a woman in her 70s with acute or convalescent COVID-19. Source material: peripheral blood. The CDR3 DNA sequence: TGTGCCAGCAGCAAAGCCGGCGGGGGGAGAGCGATCTACGAGCAGTACGTC. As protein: CASSKAGGGRAIYEQYV.